This T cell receptor (beta chain) was sequenced for a study of identical twins listed by TCRdb under 2016. Notes on the research overall: The study deep-sequenced TCR alpha and beta repertoires from monozygotic twins, unrelated adults of various ages and cord blood to test whether fetal clonotypes persist. To rule out contamination, the twin experiments were replicated at different times with different library preparation protocols. The paper as a whole reports these results and caveats: Invariant T cells such as MAIT and iNKT could partly confound zero-insertion analyses, although diverse VJ usage argued against such confounding for most clonotypes. Out-of-frame TCR alpha sharing in monozygotic twins was systematically underestimated by recombination models, whereas sharing between unrelated individuals was in agreement with the recombination models. Abundant cord blood beta clonotypes carried fewer insertions; young adult naive repertoires showed a weaker similar trend, while memory repertoires showed none. Out-of-frame TCR alpha sequences shared between twins showed an excess of low generation-probability sequences compared with coincidental sharing between unrelated individuals. The excess sharing between twins in beta out-of-frame sequences was weaker because fewer shared sequences reduced the signal-to-noise ratio. Because the same donors could not be followed over many years, the conclusions relied on cross-sectional statistical analysis.

Ten or more counts support this clonotype. This clone's antigen is unknown. No much larger clone is present one base from it, and per-base qualities are unavailable. All donors were healthy Caucasians. The twin cohort comprised three pairs of female monozygotic twins, all aged roughly 18 to 30 years. RNA for TCR libraries was isolated from peripheral blood mononuclear cells. The library was obtained by 5' RACE. Sequencer: Illumina HiSeq 2000. A universal primer binding site was added through template switching, and the final cDNA carried a unique molecular identifier so that TCR cDNA molecules could be counted accurately. Specific primers in the conserved constant-segment region were used to synthesize first-strand cDNA for TCR alpha and beta chains. To control for contamination, each cDNA library was double barcoded with a SMART-Mk sample barcode plus Illumina barcodes. TruSeq adapter sequences and Illumina sample barcodes were added in two successive PCR steps. Sequencing of the TCR alpha and beta cDNA libraries was done on the Illumina HiSeq platform using custom primers. From the authors' description of their analysis: Raw reads were processed with MiGEC to extract unique molecular identifiers, and MiXCR was used to determine CDR3 positions. Recombination models were inferred per individual with the repgenHMM and IGoR tools using an EM algorithm. Shared clonotype analysis was performed with the tcR package in R, normalizing sharing by the product of cloneset sizes. Out-of-frame nonproductive sequences were analyzed to study raw recombination free of thymic and clonal selection effects. In TCRdb, the public reads were trimmed at Q25 with fastp and aligned with MiXCR, with productive beta chains retained. Rows with one shared CDR3 protein collapse into an entry with the most common genes and DNA. The V and J calls follow TCRdb's processing rather than the paper's. This sample has around 650,000 distinct CDR3 sequences in its table, and under 8.5% of those were observed once. The ten biggest clones cover roughly 1.5% of the sample.

The junction carries 9 bases between V and J, which are trimmed by 2 bases and 7 bases respectively. The CDR3, cysteine through phenylalanine, is 14 amino acids long. Kept here is only the CDR3 DNA, which spans 42 bases and is read in frame from base 1. CDR1 MNHEY and CDR2 SVGAGI were looked up in the germline V gene. The sample was also linked to a second study, of yellow fever vaccine responses in identical twins. As that second study puts it: According to the authors, the vaccine-induced T cell response in identical twins seemed to be partly convergent and partly specific to each individual. The study precisely tracked vaccine-responding T cell clones in identical twins.

Sequenced: PBMCs. The chain is made from TRBV6-5 and TRBJ1-6, with the D segment identity uncertain. This sequence was found in a woman aged 18-30 years in good health. The nucleotide sequence reads TGTGCCAGCAGTTACCTTGAGGGAAATTCACCCCTCCACTTT. It translates to CASSYLEGNSPLHF.